This T cell receptor (beta chain) was captured by sequencing in a study of T-cell reconstitution after alpha-beta-depleted transplantation in children. This clonotype was counted at least ten times. The CDR3 is 16 amino acids. V dropped 4 bases and J dropped 4; count of bases not matched to a gene: 11. Unique molecular identifiers were built into the TCRbeta library. MiXCR, run by TCRdb on the PCR reads, gives a single entry per CDR3 protein. The sample has 200,000 to 300,000 distinct CDR3 sequences; around 11% are singletons. This chain links TRBV12-3 or TRBV12-4 with TRBJ2-5, with TRBD1 matching 8 bases. The TCR sequence derives from a human donor who donated a stem cell graft to a child with acute lymphoblastic leukemia. Sequencing was performed on PBMCs from the stem cell graft donor, taken from the stem cell graft. CDR3 bases: TGTGCCAGCAGTTCAATTCTGGCCGGGACAGGAGAGACCCAGTACTTC. Residues: CASSSILAGTGETQYF.